This TCR beta chain was identified during a study of tumor and adjacent non-tumor tissue in lung cancer. Details on this clonotype: The junction departs from germline at one end; a sequencing error may be responsible.

This sample's RNA came from whole unsorted tissue. TCRbeta libraries were built with three rounds of nested PCR, modified from ARM-PCR. TCRdb ran MiXCR on the multiplex PCR reads and lists one entry per CDR3 protein. The sample has about 200,000 distinct CDR3 sequences; about 71% are singletons. CDR3 length: 12 amino acids. In germline, CDR1 is LGHNA, CDR2 YNFKEQ. This TCR derives from a man aged 55 to 70 with non-small cell lung cancer. Material: lung tumor tissue. The chain couples TRBV4-2 to TRBJ2-1, with D uncertain. The CDR3 DNA reads as TGTGCCACCAGCCAATCATGGGATGAGCAGTTCTTC. Translating it yields CATSQSWDEQFF.